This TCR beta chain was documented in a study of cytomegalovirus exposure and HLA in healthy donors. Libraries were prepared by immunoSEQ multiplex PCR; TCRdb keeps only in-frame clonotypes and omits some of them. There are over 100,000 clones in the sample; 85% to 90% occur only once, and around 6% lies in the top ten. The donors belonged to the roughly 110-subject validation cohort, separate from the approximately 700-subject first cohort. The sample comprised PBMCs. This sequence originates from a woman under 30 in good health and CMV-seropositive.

CDR3 loop: CASSEGLAGGWHEQFF. The CDR3 region has the DNA TGTGCCAGCAGTGAAGGACTAGCGGGAGGCTGGCATGAGCAGTTCTTC. This chain joins TRBV6-1 and TRBJ2-1, with 13 bases that match TRBD2. CDR1 and CDR2 from the germline V gene are MNHNS and SASEGT. Trimming removed 1 base from V and 8 bases from J; junction bases left unmatched: 5. This CDR3 has 16 amino acids.